These 16 T cell receptor beta chains share one sample of origin, sequenced in a study of identical twins. MiXCR, applied by TCRdb to the 5' RACE reads, yields one record per CDR3 protein. The table includes fewer than 650,000 distinct CDR3 sequences, 9% to 10% detected once. The data were also submitted as part of a second study, on yellow fever vaccine responses in identical twins.

Sequencing was done on a sample of PBMCs. The receptor source for this set is a woman aged 18-29 years in good health.

In this sample, this clonotype turned up a few times. This chain joins TRBV3-1 and TRBJ2-1; TRBD2 is a possible D gene (6 bases). This CDR3 region has 16 residues. Trimming stripped 5 bases from V and 7 bases from J, with 21 bases between. Germline V gene lookup returns CDR1 LGHDT and CDR2 YNNKEL (reference sequence). CDR3 amino acids: CASSSDGRKPTNEQFF. In DNA form, the CDR3 reads TGTGCCAGCAGCTCCGACGGGAGAAAACCGACTAATGAGCAGTTCTTC.

This clonotype appeared many times. This sequence joins TRBV5-1 and TRBJ2-1; 9 bases align to TRBD1. V gave up 4 bases and J gave up 7 bases; unmatched junction bases: 12. This CDR3 comprises 16 residues. Germline V lookup: CDR1 SGHRS, CDR2 YFSETQ. DNA of the CDR3: TGCGCCAGCAGCCCTAGTCCGGGACAGGGTGGTAATGAGCAGTTCTTC. It yields the protein CASSPSPGQGGNEQFF.

The sample holds many counts of this clonotype. J is TRBJ2-3 and V is TRBV12-3 or TRBV12-4; TRBD2 aligns across 13 bases. The trim removed 6 bases at V and 2 bases at J, leaving 5 bases unmatched. The CDR3 loop spans 16 amino acids. CDR3 sequence reads: CASSRTSGGATDTQYF. The DNA of the CDR3 is TGTGCCAGCAGCAGAACTAGCGGGGGGGCCACAGATACGCAGTATTTT.

To note about this clonotype: A much larger clone lies one base from this, so it may be a read error. This chain connects TRBV28 to TRBJ2-1; TRBD1 might be the D (6 bases). Germline V gives CDR1 MDHEN, CDR2 SYDVKM. This CDR3 comprises 14 residues. The CDR3 sequence: CASRSDSSYNELFF. Here the CDR3 DNA reads TGTGCCAGCAGATCGGACAGCTCCTACAATGAGCTGTTCTTC. Looking up the rest from reference TRBV28 and TRBJ2-1 gives the full variable domain: DVKVTQSSRYLVKRTGEKVFLECVQDMDHENMFWYRQDPGLGLRLIYFSYDVKMKEKGDIPEGYSVSREKKERFSLILESASTNQTSMYLCASRSDSSYNELFFGPGTRLTVL.

V is TRBV12-3 or TRBV12-4 and J is TRBJ2-1, with D possibly TRBD2 on 6 matching bases. Trimming cost V 3 bases and J 2 bases, with 14 bases left between them. The CDR3 has 16 amino acids. The CDR3 nucleotides read TGTGCCAGCAGTTTCGGGGACCGGGGGACCTACAATGAGCAGTTCTTC. As protein: CASSFGDRGTYNEQFF.

This clonotype was counted between two and nine times. The V call is TRBV7-9, the J call TRBJ2-1; 9 bases agree with TRBD2. CDR3 length equals 13 residues. Per the germline V gene, CDR1 is SEHNR and CDR2 is FQNEAQ (reference sequence). V was pared by 7 bases and J by 5 bases, with 3 bases of the junction left unmatched. CDR3 DNA: TGTGCCAGCATCCTAGCGGGGAACAATGAGCAGTTCTTC. Amino acids: CASILAGNNEQFF.

This clonotype has a handful of counts. The chain recombines TRBV5-4 with TRBJ2-2, with D possibly matching TRBD2 (5 bases). Germline-derived CDR1 and CDR2 are SGHNT and YYREEE (reference sequence). Trimming left V 4 bases short and J 3 bases short, with 13 bases between. The CDR3 has 15 residues. In nucleotides, the CDR3 is TGTGCCAGCAGCCCGGCTACTAGGGACACCGGGGAGCTGTTTTTT. Protein product: CASSPATRDTGELFF.

This clonotype came up many times. A read error may account for a junction end that differs from germline. This rearrangement joins TRBV6-6 to TRBJ1-1, with D uncertain. Looked up from germline, CDR1 is MNHNY and CDR2 is SVGAGI (reference sequence). CDR3 size: 12 residues. Here the CDR3 reads CASRTEGTEAFF. Here the CDR3 DNA reads TGTGCAAGCAGAACCGAAGGGACTGAAGCTTTCTTT.

The chain uses TRBV7-2 and TRBJ2-5; 9 bases line up with TRBD1. Germline CDR1 and CDR2: SGHTA and FQGNSA. This CDR3 has 15 amino acids. With V trimmed by 5 bases and J by 5 bases, 9 bases remained unmatched. CDR3 sequence: CASSAGLDRGETQYF. CDR3 in DNA: TGTGCCAGCAGCGCCGGCCTGGACAGGGGTGAGACCCAGTACTTC. Together with reference TRBV7-2 and TRBJ2-5, the CDR3 gives the full variable domain: GAGVSQSPSNKVTEKGKDVELRCDPISGHTALYWYRQSLGQGLEFLIYFQGNSAPDKSGLPSDRFSAERTGGSVSTLTIQRTQQEDSAVYLCASSAGLDRGETQYFGPGTRLLVL.

The CDR3 here is CASSLTMGQGSHEQYF. CDR3 nucleotides: TGCGCCAGCAGCTTGACTATGGGACAGGGGTCCCACGAGCAGTACTTC. The chain employs TRBV5-1 and TRBJ2-7, with 10 bases fitting TRBD1. CDR3 length: 16 residues. With V trimmed by 1 base and J by 5 bases, 9 bases remained unmatched. CDR1 is SGHRS and CDR2 is YFSETQ in the germline V gene.

The chain carries TRBV9 and TRBJ1-1, with unresolved D. The CDR3 is 13 residues long. V was cut by 0 bases and J by 3 bases, with 6 bases left in between. The germline gives CDR1 SGDLS, CDR2 YYNGEE. The CDR3 DNA reads as TGTGCCAGCAGCGTAGAGGATGACACTGAAGCTTTCTTT. Translating it yields CASSVEDDTEAFF.

The rearrangement joins TRBV27 to TRBJ2-3; no clear D. V shed 2 bases and J shed 5 bases, with 11 bases lying between them. Germline V CDR1 and CDR2: MNHEY, SMNVEV (reference sequence). The CDR3 is 14 amino acids. CDR3 bases: TGTGCCAGCAGTTTAACGCGTAGTTTAGATACGCAGTATTTT. Amino acids: CASSLTRSLDTQYF.

This clonotype turned up a few times. J is TRBJ2-3 and V is TRBV9; no firm D call. V lost 2 bases to trimming and J lost 0 bases, with 13 bases between them. CDR1 and CDR2 (germline): SGDLS, YYNGEE. The CDR3 contains 16 residues. For the CDR3, the DNA is TGTGCCAGCAGCGTTTTTGACGAATCTAGCACAGATACGCAGTATTTT. This gives the protein CASSVFDESSTDTQYF. Variable domain in full (rest from reference TRBV9 and TRBJ2-3): DSGVTQTPKHLITATGQRVTLRCSPRSGDLSVYWYQQSLDQGLQFLIQYYNGEERAKGNILERFSAQQFPDLHSELNLSSLELGDSALYFCASSVFDESSTDTQYFGPGTRLTVL.

This clonotype showed up just a few times. The J gene is TRBJ2-1, the V gene TRBV19; D might be TRBD1 (6 bases). The germline CDR1 and CDR2 sequences are LNHDA and SQIVND (reference sequence). V was trimmed by 4 bases and J by 3 bases, leaving 10 bases between them. The CDR3 totals 14 residues. Here the CDR3 reads CASSSWDNYNEQFF. The CDR3 nucleotides read TGTGCCAGTAGTAGTTGGGACAACTACAATGAGCAGTTCTTC.

This clonotype turned up a few times. The chain employs TRBV6-5 and TRBJ2-7, with D perhaps TRBD1 (5 bases). Germline assignment: CDR1 MNHEY and CDR2 SVGAGI. The CDR3 extends over 15 amino acids. Deletions cut 0 bases from V and 3 bases from J, with 12 bases between. In DNA form, the CDR3 reads TGTGCCAGCAGTTACTCGGAAGGGGTGAACTACGAGCAGTACTTC. Protein: CASSYSEGVNYEQYF.

This rearrangement joins TRBV4-3 to TRBJ2-1; TRBD2 matches 16 bases. The V segment lost 0 bases and the J segment 4 bases; nucleotides outside the gene matches: 3. Germline assignment: CDR1 LGHNA and CDR2 YSLEER. The CDR3 totals 18 residues. CDR3 coding DNA: TGCGCCAGCAGCCAAGAGGGACTAGCGGGAGGGGGATACAATGAGCAGTTCTTC. It translates to CASSQEGLAGGGYNEQFF.